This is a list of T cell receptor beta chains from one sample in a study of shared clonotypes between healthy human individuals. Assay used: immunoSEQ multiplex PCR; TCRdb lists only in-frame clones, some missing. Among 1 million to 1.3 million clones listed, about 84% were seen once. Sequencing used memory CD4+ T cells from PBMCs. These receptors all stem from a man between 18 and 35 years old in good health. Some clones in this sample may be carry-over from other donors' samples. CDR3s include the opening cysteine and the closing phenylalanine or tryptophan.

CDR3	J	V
CASSIRLVSDTQYF	TRBJ2-3	TRBV19
CASSPELVQAYEQYF	TRBJ2-7	TRBV6-6
CSVVTWNEQFF	TRBJ2-1	TRBV29-1
CASSPGAYEQYF	TRBJ2-7	TRBV7-9
CASSPLGPGANGYTF	TRBJ1-2	TRBV27
CASSFSGAYGYTF	TRBJ1-2	TRBV11-2
CASSDRDRQPQHF	TRBJ1-5	TRBV2
CASRPGTTAETQYF	TRBJ2-3	TRBV19
CASSQPQGLLLMRTDTQYF	TRBJ2-3	TRBV14
CASSYDGRVAETQYF	TRBJ2-5	TRBV5-1
CATSRGTGGYNEQFF	TRBJ2-1	TRBV15